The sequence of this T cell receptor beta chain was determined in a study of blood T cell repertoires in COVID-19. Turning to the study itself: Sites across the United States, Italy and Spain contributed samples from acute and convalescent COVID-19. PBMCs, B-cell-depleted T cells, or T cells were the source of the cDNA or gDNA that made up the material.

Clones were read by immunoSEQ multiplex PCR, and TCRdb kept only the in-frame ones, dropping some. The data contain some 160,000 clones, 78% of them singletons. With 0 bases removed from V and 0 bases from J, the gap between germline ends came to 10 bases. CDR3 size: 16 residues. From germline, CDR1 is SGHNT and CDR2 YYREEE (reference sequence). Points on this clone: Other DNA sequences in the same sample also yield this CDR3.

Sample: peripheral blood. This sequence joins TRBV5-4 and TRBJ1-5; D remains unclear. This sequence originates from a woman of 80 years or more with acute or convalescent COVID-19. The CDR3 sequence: CASSLGGRGSNQPQHF. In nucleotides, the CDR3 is TGTGCCAGCAGCTTGGGAGGGAGAGGTAGCAATCAGCCCCAGCATTTT.